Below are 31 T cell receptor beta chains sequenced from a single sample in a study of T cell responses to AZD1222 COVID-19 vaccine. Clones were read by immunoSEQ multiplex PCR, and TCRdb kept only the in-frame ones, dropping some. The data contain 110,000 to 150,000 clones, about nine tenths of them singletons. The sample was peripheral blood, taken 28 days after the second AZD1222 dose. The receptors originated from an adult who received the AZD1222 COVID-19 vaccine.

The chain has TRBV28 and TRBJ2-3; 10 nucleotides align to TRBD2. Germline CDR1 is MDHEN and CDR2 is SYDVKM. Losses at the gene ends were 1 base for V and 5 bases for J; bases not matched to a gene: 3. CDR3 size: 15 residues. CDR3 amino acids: CASSLLLAGVDTQYF. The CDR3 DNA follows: TGTGCCAGCAGTTTATTGCTAGCGGGAGTAGATACGCAGTATTTT.

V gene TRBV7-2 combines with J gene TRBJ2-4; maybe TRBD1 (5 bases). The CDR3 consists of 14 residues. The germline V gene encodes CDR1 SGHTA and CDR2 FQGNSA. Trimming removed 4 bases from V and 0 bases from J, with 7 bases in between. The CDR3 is CASSSQGAKNIQYF. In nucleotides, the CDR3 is TGTGCCAGCAGCTCCCAGGGAGCCAAAAACATTCAGTACTTC.

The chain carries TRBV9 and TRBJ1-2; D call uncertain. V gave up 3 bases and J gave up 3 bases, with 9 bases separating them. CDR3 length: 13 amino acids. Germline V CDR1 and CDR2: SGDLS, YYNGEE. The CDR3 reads CASSEATYYGYTF. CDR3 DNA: TGTGCCAGCAGCGAGGCGACTTACTATGGCTACACCTTC. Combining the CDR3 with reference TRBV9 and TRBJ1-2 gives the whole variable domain DSGVTQTPKHLITATGQRVTLRCSPRSGDLSVYWYQQSLDQGLQFLIQYYNGEERAKGNILERFSAQQFPDLHSELNLSSLELGDSALYFCASSEATYYGYTFGSGTRLTVV.

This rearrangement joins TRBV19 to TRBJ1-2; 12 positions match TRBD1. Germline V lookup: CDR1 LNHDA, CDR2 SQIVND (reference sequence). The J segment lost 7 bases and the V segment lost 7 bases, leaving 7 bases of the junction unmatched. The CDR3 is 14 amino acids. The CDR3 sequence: CASKRDRGLGGYTF. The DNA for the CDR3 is TGTGCCAGTAAGAGGGACAGGGGGCTCGGTGGCTACACCTTC.

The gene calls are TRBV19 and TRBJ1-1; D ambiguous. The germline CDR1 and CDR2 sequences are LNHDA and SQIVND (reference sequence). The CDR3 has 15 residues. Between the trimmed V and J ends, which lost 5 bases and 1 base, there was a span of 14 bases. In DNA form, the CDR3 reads TGTGCCAGTAGTCCCGGCAGGCTCCAGAACACTGAAGCTTTCTTT. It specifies CASSPGRLQNTEAFF.

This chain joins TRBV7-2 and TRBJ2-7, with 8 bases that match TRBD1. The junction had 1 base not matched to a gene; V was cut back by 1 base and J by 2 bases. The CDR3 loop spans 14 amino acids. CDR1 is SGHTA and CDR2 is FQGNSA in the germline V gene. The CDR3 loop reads CASSLGGQAYEQYF. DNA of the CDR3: TGTGCCAGCAGCTTAGGGGGACAGGCCTACGAGCAGTACTTC.

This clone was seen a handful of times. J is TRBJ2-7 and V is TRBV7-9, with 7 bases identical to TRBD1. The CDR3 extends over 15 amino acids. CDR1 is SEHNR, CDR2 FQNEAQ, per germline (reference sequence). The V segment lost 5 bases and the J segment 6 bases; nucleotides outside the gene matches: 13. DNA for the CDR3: TGTGCCAGCAGCGCGACAGGGAAGGTTGCCTCCGAGCAGTACTTC. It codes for CASSATGKVASEQYF.

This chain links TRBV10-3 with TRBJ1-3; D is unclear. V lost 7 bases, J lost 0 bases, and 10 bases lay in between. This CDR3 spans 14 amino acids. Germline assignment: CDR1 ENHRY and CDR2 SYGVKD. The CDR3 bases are TGTGCCATCACCTCCCCGAGCTCTGGAAACACCATATATTTT. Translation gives CAITSPSSGNTIYF.

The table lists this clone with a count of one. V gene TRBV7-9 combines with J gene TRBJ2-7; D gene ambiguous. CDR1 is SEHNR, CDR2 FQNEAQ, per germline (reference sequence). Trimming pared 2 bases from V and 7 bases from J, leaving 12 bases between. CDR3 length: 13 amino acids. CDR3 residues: CASSLLGVREQYF. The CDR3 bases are TGTGCCAGCAGCTTACTCGGTGTGAGGGAGCAGTACTTC.

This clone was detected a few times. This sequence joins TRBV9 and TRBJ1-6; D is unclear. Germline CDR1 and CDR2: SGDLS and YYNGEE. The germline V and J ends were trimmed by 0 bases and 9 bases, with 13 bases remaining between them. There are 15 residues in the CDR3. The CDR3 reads CASSVAWARSSPLHF. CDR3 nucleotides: TGTGCCAGCAGCGTAGCTTGGGCTCGAAGTTCACCCCTCCACTTT.

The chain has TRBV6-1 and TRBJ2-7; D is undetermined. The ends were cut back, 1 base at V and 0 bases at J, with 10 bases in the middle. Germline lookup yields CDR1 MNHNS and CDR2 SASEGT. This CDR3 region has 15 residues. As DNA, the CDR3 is TGTGCCAGCAGTGAAGGGTCATTCAACTCCTACGAGCAGTACTTC. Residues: CASSEGSFNSYEQYF.

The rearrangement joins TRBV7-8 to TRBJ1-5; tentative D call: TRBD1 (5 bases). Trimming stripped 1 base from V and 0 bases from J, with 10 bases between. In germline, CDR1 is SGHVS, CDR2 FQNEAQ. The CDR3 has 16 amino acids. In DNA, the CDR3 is TGTGCCAGCAGCTTAGGGGGCCTCTATAGCAATCAGCCCCAGCATTTT. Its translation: CASSLGGLYSNQPQHF.

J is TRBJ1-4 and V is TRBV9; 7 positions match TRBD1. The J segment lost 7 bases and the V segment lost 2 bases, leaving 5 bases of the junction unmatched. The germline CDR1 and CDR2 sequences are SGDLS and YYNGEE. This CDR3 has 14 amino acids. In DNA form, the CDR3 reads TGTGCCAGCAGCGTGGGACAGTCGGGTGAAAAACTGTTTTTT. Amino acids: CASSVGQSGEKLFF.

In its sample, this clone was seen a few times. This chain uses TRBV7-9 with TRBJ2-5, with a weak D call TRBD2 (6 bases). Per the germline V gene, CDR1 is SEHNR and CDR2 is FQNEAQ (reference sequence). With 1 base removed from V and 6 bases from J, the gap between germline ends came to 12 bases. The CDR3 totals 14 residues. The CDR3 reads CASSLGAEGKTQYF. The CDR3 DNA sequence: TGTGCCAGCAGCTTAGGAGCGGAGGGAAAGACCCAGTACTTC.

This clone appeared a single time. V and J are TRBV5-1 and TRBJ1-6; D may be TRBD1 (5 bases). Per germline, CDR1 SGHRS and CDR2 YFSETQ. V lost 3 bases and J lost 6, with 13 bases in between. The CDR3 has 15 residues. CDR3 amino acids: CASSYQGQGNSPLHF. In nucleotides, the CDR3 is TGCGCCAGCAGCTATCAGGGTCAGGGTAATTCACCCCTCCACTTT.

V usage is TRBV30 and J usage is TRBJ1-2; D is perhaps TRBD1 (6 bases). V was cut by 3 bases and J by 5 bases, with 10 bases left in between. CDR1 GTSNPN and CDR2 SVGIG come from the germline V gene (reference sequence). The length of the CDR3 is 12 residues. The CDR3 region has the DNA TGTGCCTGGAGGCAGGGGTTATATGGCTACACCTTC. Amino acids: CAWRQGLYGYTF. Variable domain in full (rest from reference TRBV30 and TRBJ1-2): SQTIHQWPATLVQPVGSPLSLECTVEGTSNPNLYWYRQAAGRGLQLLFYSVGIGQISSEVPQNLSASRPQDRQFILSSKKLLLSDSGFYLCAWRQGLYGYTFGSGTRLTVV.

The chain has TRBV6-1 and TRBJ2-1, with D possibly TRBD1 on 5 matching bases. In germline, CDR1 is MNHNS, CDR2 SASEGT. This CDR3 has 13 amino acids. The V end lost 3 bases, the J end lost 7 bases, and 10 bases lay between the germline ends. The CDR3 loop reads CASSDQQVNEQFF. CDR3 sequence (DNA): TGTGCCAGCAGTGACCAACAGGTGAATGAGCAGTTCTTC.

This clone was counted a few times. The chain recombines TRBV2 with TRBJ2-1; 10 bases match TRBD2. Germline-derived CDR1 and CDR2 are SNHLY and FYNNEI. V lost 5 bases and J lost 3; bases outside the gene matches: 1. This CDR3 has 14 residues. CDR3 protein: CASSRTSGYNEQFF. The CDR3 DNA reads TGTGCCAGCAGTAGGACTAGCGGCTACAATGAGCAGTTCTTC. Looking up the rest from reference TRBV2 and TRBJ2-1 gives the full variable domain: EPEVTQTPSHQVTQMGQEVILRCVPISNHLYFYWYRQILGQKVEFLVSFYNNEISEKSEIFDDQFSVERPDGSNFTLKIRSTKLEDSAMYFCASSRTSGYNEQFFGPGTRLTVL.

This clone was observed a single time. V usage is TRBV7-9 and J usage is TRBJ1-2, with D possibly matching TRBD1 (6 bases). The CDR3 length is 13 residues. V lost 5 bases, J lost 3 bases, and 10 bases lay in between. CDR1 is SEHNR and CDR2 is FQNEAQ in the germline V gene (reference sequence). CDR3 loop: CASSLNRDYGYTF. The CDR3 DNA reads TGTGCCAGCAGCCTGAACAGGGACTATGGCTACACCTTC.

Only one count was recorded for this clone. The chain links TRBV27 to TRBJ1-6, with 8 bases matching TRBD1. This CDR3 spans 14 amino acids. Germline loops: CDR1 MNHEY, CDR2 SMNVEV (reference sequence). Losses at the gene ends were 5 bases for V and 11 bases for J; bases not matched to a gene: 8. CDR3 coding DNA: TGTGCCAGCAGTATGACAGGGGCGCTAACACCCCTCCACTTT. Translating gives CASSMTGALTPLHF.

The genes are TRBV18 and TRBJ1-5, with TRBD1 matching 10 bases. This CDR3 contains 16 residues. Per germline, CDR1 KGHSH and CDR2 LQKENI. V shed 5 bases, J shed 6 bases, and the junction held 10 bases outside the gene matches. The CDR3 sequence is CASSDRTGGASQPQHF. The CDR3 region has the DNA TGTGCCAGCTCAGACCGGACAGGGGGTGCGAGTCAGCCCCAGCATTTT.

CDR3 bases: TGTGCCAGCAGTTCGGGACAGGGGAGATTCCATGGGAACACTGAAGCTTTCTTT. Amino acid sequence: CASSSGQGRFHGNTEAFF. J is TRBJ1-1 and V is TRBV27; TRBD1 matches 10 bases. CDR3 size: 18 residues. V lost 4 bases, J lost 1 base, and 12 bases stayed unmatched. Germline V gene lookup returns CDR1 MNHEY and CDR2 SMNVEV (reference sequence).

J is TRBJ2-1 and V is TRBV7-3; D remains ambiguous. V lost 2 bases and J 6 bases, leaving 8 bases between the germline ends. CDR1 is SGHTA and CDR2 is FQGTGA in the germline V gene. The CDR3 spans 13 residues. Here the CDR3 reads CASSLHEPNEQFF. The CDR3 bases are TGTGCCAGCAGCTTACACGAACCCAATGAGCAGTTCTTC.

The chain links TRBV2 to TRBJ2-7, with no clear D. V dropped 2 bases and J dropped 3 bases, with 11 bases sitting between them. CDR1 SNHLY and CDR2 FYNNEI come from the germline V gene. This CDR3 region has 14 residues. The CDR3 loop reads CASSELASHYEQYF. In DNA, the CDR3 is TGTGCCAGCAGTGAATTGGCCTCCCACTACGAGCAGTACTTC.

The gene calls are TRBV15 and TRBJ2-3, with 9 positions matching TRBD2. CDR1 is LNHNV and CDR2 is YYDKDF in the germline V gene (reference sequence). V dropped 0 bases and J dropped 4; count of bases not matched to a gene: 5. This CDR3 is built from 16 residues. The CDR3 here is CATSRDGGLAPDTQYF. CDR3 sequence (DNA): TGTGCCACCAGCAGAGATGGGGGACTAGCCCCAGATACGCAGTATTTT.

CDR3 DNA sequence: TGTGCCAGCAGCTATACCGGGACGGGTGAGCAGTACTTC. Translation gives CASSYTGTGEQYF. This rearrangement joins TRBV7-9 to TRBJ2-7; either TRBD1 or TRBD2 may supply D (5 bases each). Deletions cut 4 bases from V and 7 bases from J, with 14 bases between. Germline V CDR1 and CDR2: SEHNR, FQNEAQ (reference sequence). The CDR3 covers 13 residues.

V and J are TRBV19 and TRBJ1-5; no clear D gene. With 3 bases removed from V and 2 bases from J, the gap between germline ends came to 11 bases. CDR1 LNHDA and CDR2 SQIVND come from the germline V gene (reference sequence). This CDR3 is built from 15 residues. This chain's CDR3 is CASSIVEAGNQPQHF. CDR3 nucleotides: TGTGCCAGTAGTATTGTGGAAGCGGGCAATCAGCCCCAGCATTTT.

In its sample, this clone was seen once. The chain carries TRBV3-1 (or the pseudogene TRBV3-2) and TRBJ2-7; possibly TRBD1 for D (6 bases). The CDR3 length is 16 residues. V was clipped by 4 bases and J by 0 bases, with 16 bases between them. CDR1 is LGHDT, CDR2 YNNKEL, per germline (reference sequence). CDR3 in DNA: TGTGCCAGCAGCCCTGGGGGCGGATACAGCTCCTACGAGCAGTACTTC. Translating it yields CASSPGGGYSSYEQYF.

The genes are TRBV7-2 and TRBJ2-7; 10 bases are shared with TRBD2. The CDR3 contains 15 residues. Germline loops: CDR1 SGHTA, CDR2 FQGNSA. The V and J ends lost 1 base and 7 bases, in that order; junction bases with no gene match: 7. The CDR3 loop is CASSLVASGSGEQYF. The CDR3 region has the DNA TGTGCCAGCAGCTTAGTGGCTAGCGGGAGCGGAGAGCAGTACTTC.

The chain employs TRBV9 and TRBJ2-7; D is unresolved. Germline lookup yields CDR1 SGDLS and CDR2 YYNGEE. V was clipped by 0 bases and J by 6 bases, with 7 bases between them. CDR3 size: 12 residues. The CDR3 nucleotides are TGTGCCAGCAGCGTAGCAGGAGCCGAGCAGTACTTC. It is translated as CASSVAGAEQYF.

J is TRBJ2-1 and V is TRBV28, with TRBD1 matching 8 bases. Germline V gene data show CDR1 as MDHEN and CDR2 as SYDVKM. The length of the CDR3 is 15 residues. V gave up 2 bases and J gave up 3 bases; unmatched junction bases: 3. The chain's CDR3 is CASSLGQGGYNEQFF. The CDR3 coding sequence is TGTGCCAGCAGTTTAGGACAGGGCGGCTACAATGAGCAGTTCTTC.